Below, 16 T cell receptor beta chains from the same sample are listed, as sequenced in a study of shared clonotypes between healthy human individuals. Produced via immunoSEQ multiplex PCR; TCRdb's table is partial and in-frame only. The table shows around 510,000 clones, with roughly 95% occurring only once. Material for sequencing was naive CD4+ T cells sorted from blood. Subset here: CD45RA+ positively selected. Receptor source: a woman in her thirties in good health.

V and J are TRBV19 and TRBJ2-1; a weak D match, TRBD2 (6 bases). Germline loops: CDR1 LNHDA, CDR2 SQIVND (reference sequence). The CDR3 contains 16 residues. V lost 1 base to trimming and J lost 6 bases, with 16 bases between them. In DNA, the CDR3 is TGTGCCAGTAGTATAGGGAGGGGCCCTAAGGGCAATGAGCAGTTCTTC. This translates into CASSIGRGPKGNEQFF.

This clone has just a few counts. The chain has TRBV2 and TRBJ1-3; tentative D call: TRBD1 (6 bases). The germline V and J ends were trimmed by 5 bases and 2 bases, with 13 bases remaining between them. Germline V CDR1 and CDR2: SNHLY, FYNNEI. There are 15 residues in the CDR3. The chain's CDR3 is CASSLDRPAGNTIYF. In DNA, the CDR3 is TGTGCCAGCAGTCTGGACAGACCGGCTGGAAACACCATATATTTT.

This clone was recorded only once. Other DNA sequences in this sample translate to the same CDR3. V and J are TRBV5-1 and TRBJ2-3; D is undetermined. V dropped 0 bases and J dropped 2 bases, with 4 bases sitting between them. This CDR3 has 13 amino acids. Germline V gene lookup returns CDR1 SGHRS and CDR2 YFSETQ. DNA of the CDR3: TGCGCCAGCAGCTTGGGGTTCACAGATACGCAGTATTTT. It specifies CASSLGFTDTQYF.

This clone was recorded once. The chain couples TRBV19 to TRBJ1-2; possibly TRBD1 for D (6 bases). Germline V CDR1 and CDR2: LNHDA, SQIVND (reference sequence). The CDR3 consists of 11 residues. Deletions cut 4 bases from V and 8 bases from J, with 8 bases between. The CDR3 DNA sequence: TGTGCCAGTAGTACACAGGGAGGCTACACCTTC. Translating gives CASSTQGGYTF. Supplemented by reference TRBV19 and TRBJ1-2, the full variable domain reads DGGITQSPKYLFRKEGQNVTLSCEQNLNHDAMYWYRQDPGQGLRLIYYSQIVNDFQKGDIAEGYSVSREKKESFPLTVTSAQKNPTAFYLCASSTQGGYTFGSGTRLTVV.

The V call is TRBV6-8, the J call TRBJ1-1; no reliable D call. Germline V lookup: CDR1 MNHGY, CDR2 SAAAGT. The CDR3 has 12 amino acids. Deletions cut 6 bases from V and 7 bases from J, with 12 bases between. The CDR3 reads CASRGGKDEAFF. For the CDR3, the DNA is TGTGCCAGCAGGGGAGGGAAGGATGAAGCTTTCTTT.

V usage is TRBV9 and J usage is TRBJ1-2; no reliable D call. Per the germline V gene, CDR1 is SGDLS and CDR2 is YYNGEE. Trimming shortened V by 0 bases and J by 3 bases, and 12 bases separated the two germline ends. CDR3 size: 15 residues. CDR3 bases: TGTGCCAGCAGCGTAGGCCTATCTTCGGACTATGGCTACACCTTC. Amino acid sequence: CASSVGLSSDYGYTF.

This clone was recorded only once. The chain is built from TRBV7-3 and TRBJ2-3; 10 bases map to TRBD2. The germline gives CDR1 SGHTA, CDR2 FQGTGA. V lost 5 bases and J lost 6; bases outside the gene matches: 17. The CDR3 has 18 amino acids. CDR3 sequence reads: CASSPHGPSGSHTDTQYF. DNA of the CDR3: TGTGCCAGCAGCCCCCATGGCCCTAGCGGGAGTCACACGGATACGCAGTATTTT.

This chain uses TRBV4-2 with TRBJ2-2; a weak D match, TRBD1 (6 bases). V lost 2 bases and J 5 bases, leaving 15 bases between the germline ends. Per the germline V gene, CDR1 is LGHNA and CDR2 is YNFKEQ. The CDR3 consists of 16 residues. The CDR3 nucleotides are TGTGCCAGCAGCCAAAACAGGGTCCCGTCAACCGGGGAGCTGTTTTTT. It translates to CASSQNRVPSTGELFF.

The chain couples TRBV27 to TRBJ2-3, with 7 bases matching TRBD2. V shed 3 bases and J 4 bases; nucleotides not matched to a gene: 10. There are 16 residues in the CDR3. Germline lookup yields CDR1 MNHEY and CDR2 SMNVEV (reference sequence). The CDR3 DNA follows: TGTGCCAGCAGTTTCCGCCAGGGAGGGAGCCCAGATACGCAGTATTTT. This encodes CASSFRQGGSPDTQYF.

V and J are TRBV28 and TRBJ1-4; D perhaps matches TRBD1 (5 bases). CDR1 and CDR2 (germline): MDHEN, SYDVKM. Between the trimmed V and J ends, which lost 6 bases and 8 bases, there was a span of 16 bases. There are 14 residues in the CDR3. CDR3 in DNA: TGTGCCAGCAGCCTCTCCTTGGGGGTCGAAAAACTGTTTTTT. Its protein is CASSLSLGVEKLFF.

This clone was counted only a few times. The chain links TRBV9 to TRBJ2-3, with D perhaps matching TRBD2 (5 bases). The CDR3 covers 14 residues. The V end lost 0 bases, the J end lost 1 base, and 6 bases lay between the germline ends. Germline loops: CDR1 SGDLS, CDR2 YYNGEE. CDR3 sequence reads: CASSVGSGTDTQYF. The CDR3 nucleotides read TGTGCCAGCAGCGTAGGTAGCGGCACAGATACGCAGTATTTT.

The CDR3 loop is CASSSKDQVRGAFF. CDR3 bases: TGTGCCAGCAGCTCGAAGGATCAGGTGCGGGGAGCTTTCTTT. The chain couples TRBV7-9 to TRBJ1-1, with unresolved D. In germline, CDR1 is SEHNR, CDR2 FQNEAQ (reference sequence). Trimming took 4 bases from V and 10 from J, leaving 19 bases between them. The CDR3 extends over 14 amino acids.

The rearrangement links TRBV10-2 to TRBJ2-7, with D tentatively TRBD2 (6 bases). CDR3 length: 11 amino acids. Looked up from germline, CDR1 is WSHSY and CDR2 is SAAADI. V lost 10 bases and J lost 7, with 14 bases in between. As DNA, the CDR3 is TGCGCCACCAACGGGAGAGGAGAGCAGTACTTC. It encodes CATNGRGEQYF.

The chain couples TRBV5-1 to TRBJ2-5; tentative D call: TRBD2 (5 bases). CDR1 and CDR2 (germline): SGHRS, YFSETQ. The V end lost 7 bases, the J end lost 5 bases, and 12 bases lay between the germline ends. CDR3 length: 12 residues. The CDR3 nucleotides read TGCGCCAGCCAGACTGGCGGGGAGACCCAGTACTTC. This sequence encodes CASQTGGETQYF.

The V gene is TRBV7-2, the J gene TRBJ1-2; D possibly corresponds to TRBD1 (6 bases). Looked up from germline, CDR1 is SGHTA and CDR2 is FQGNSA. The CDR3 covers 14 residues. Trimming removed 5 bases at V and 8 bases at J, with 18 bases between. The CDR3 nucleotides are TGTGCCAGCAGCAGCAGTCTGGGGGCTAGAGGCTACACCTTC. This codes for CASSSSLGARGYTF.

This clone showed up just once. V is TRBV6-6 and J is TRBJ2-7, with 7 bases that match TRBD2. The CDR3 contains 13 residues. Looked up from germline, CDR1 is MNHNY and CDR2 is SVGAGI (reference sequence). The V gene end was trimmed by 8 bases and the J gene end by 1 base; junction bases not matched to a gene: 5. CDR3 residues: CASGGSGSYEQYF. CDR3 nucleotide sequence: TGTGCCAGCGGGGGTAGCGGGTCCTACGAGCAGTACTTC.